The rows below give T cell receptor beta chains drawn from one sample of a study of cytomegalovirus exposure and HLA in healthy donors. Only in-frame clones appear in the TCRdb table, and some are missing; sequencing was by immunoSEQ multiplex PCR. Here the sample spans about 180,000 clones, about 81% being singletons. Sequenced: PBMCs. The source is a man aged 40-55 years in good health and CMV-seronegative. The CDR3 runs from the conserved cysteine through the conserved F or W. Each record gives: clone size, V gene, D gene, J gene, CDR3 protein, CDR3 DNA. D genes are given only for firm matches. Some rows have no size entry. The others give once, few or many, or a class for an expanded clone.

size: once; V: TRBV4-1; D: TRBD1; J: TRBJ2-4; CDR3: CASSQDRTGGTNIQYF; DNA: TGCGCCAGCAGCCAAGACCGGACAGGGGGCACCAACATTCAGTACTTC
size: .; V: TRBV7-9; D: .; J: TRBJ1-2; CDR3: CASSPGQSGYTF; DNA: TGTGCCAGCAGCCCCGGACAGAGTGGCTACACCTTC
size: .; V: TRBV7-3; D: .; J: TRBJ1-2; CDR3: CASSFSGNYGYTF; DNA: TGTGCCAGCAGCTTCTCAGGGAACTATGGCTACACCTTC
size: .; V: TRBV6-6; D: .; J: TRBJ1-4; CDR3: CASSYSTGLNEKLFF; DNA: TGTGCCAGCAGTTACTCGACAGGACTTAATGAAAAACTGTTTTTT
size: once; V: TRBV5-1; D: TRBD2; J: TRBJ2-1; CDR3: CASSSMLIVAGPYNEQFF; DNA: TGCGCCAGCAGTTCGATGCTTATAGTAGCGGGTCCCTACAATGAGCAGTTCTTC
size: .; V: TRBV19; D: .; J: TRBJ1-6; CDR3: CASSTGGKDNSPLHF; DNA: TGTGCCAGTAGTACGGGGGGAAAGGATAATTCACCCCTCCACTTT
size: .; V: TRBV6-1; D: .; J: TRBJ1-3; CDR3: CASSEAGLSGNTIYF; DNA: TGTGCCAGCAGTGAAGCGGGGCTCTCTGGAAACACCATATATTTT
size: .; V: TRBV5-1; D: .; J: TRBJ2-3; CDR3: CASRSWTGLADTQYF; DNA: TGCGCCAGCAGATCTTGGACGGGATTAGCAGATACGCAGTATTTT
size: .; V: TRBV5-1; D: TRBD2; J: TRBJ2-2; CDR3: CASSLARTSGITGELFF; DNA: TGCGCCAGCAGCTTGGCCCGGACTAGCGGGATCACCGGGGAGCTGTTTTTT
size: once; V: TRBV7-6; D: .; J: TRBJ2-1; CDR3: CASSLAQEWNLNEQFF; DNA: TGTGCCAGCAGCTTAGCGCAGGAATGGAACCTTAATGAGCAGTTCTTC
size: .; V: TRBV4-3; D: TRBD2; J: TRBJ2-3; CDR3: CASSQDRGGRTDTQYF; DNA: TGCGCCAGCAGCCAAGATCGGGGGGGGCGCACAGATACGCAGTATTTT
size: .; V: TRBV5-6; D: .; J: TRBJ1-1; CDR3: CARMGGGKDTEAFF; DNA: TGTGCCAGAATGGGCGGCGGGAAGGACACTGAAGCTTTCTTT
size: .; V: TRBV7-3; D: TRBD1; J: TRBJ2-5; CDR3: CASSRGQGETQYF; DNA: TGTGCCAGCAGCCGGGGACAGGGCGAGACCCAGTACTTC
size: .; V: TRBV2; D: .; J: TRBJ2-6; CDR3: CASREGTQAGANVLTF; DNA: TGTGCCAGCAGGGAGGGCACCCAGGCCGGGGCCAACGTCCTGACTTTC
size: once; V: TRBV7-7; D: TRBD2; J: TRBJ2-2; CDR3: CASSSSGLAGAGELFF; DNA: TGTGCTAGCAGCTCTTCGGGATTAGCGGGAGCCGGGGAGCTGTTTTTT
size: few; V: TRBV4-3; D: .; J: TRBJ1-2; CDR3: CASSQDFSLNYGYTF; DNA: TGCGCCAGCAGCCAAGACTTTTCTCTTAACTATGGCTACACCTTC
size: .; V: TRBV6-6; D: .; J: TRBJ1-5; CDR3: CASSYSEGSNQPQHF; DNA: TGTGCCAGCAGTTACTCCGAGGGTAGCAATCAGCCCCAGCATTTT
size: .; V: TRBV28; D: TRBD1; J: TRBJ1-5; CDR3: CASSQPGQSINQPQHF; DNA: TGTGCCAGCAGTCAACCGGGACAGAGCATCAATCAGCCCCAGCATTTT
size: .; V: TRBV9; D: TRBD1; J: TRBJ2-3; CDR3: CASSATGGVNTQYF; DNA: TGTGCCAGCAGCGCTACAGGGGGCGTAAATACGCAGTATTTT
size: .; V: TRBV28; D: TRBD1; J: TRBJ1-5; CDR3: CASSSPGTANQPQHF; DNA: TGTGCCAGCAGTTCCCCCGGGACAGCTAATCAGCCCCAGCATTTT
size: once; V: TRBV15; D: .; J: TRBJ2-7; CDR3: CATSREGGFSYEQYF; DNA: TGTGCCACCAGCAGAGAAGGGGGTTTCTCCTACGAGCAGTACTTC
size: .; V: TRBV28; D: .; J: TRBJ1-5; CDR3: CATGKNRDSSNQPQHF; DNA: TGTGCCACCGGAAAAAACAGGGATTCGAGCAATCAGCCCCAGCATTTT
size: few; V: TRBV5-4; D: TRBD2; J: TRBJ2-1; CDR3: CASSFLLALNNEQFF; DNA: TGTGCCAGCAGCTTTTTACTAGCGCTTAACAATGAGCAGTTCTTC
size: .; V: TRBV7-9; D: .; J: TRBJ1-5; CDR3: CASSTRQDQPQHF; DNA: TGTGCCAGCAGCACTAGACAGGATCAGCCCCAGCATTTT
size: .; V: TRBV19; D: .; J: TRBJ1-3; CDR3: CATRQISGNTIYF; DNA: TGTGCCACCCGACAAATCTCTGGAAACACCATATATTTT
size: .; V: TRBV4-3; D: .; J: TRBJ2-7; CDR3: CASSQVGAGPYEQYF; DNA: TGCGCCAGCAGCCAAGTAGGGGCTGGACCCTACGAGCAGTACTTC
size: .; V: TRBV11-2; D: .; J: TRBJ1-2; CDR3: CASSLGRNYGYTF; DNA: TGTGCCAGCAGCCTCGGGAGAAACTATGGCTACACCTTC
size: .; V: TRBV19; D: .; J: TRBJ2-7; CDR3: CASRSRGISYEQYF; DNA: TGTGCCAGTAGAAGTCGGGGGATTTCCTACGAGCAGTACTTC
size: .; V: TRBV19; D: .; J: TRBJ1-1; CDR3: CARGGSNTEAFF; DNA: TGTGCCAGGGGCGGGTCGAACACTGAAGCTTTCTTT
size: .; V: TRBV18; D: .; J: TRBJ2-3; CDR3: CASSQQLATDTQYF; DNA: TGTGCCAGCTCACAACAACTAGCTACAGATACGCAGTATTTT
size: .; V: TRBV29-1; D: .; J: TRBJ1-5; CDR3: CSATSGNSNQPQHF; DNA: TGCAGCGCAACTTCAGGGAATAGCAATCAGCCCCAGCATTTT
size: .; V: TRBV28; D: TRBD1; J: TRBJ1-5; CDR3: CASSPRTGGQPQHF; DNA: TGTGCCAGCAGTCCCCGGACAGGGGGCCAGCCCCAGCATTTT
size: .; V: TRBV27; D: TRBD1; J: TRBJ1-2; CDR3: CASKSGGHGYTF; DNA: TGTGCCAGCAAATCAGGGGGACATGGCTACACCTTC
size: .; V: TRBV25-1; D: TRBD1; J: TRBJ1-5; CDR3: CASSRTGAINQPQHF; DNA: TGTGCCAGCAGTCGAACAGGGGCTATCAATCAGCCCCAGCATTTT
size: .; V: TRBV7-6; D: TRBD1; J: TRBJ2-7; CDR3: CASSLDRGNEQYF; DNA: TGTGCCAGCAGCTTAGACAGGGGAAACGAGCAGTACTTC
size: .; V: TRBV5-5; D: .; J: TRBJ2-7; CDR3: CASSLITGRDEQYF; DNA: TGTGCCAGCAGCTTGATCACAGGGAGGGACGAGCAGTACTTC
size: .; V: TRBV9; D: .; J: TRBJ1-6; CDR3: CASSSGRTYSPLHF; DNA: TGTGCCAGCAGCTCAGGGAGGACTTATTCACCCCTCCACTTT
size: .; V: TRBV5-1; D: TRBD2; J: TRBJ2-7; CDR3: CASSLGLAGAYEQYF; DNA: TGCGCCAGCAGCCTAGGACTAGCGGGGGCCTACGAGCAGTACTTC
size: .; V: TRBV19; D: TRBD1; J: TRBJ1-1; CDR3: CASSNLGGADTEAFF; DNA: TGTGCCAGTAGTAATCTAGGGGGCGCGGACACTGAAGCTTTCTTT
size: .; V: TRBV25-1; D: TRBD1; J: TRBJ2-3; CDR3: CASRRDRGHLTQYF; DNA: TGTGCCAGCAGGAGGGACAGGGGGCACCTGACGCAGTATTTT
size: .; V: TRBV5-1; D: .; J: TRBJ1-1; CDR3: CASSHLEGVRGTEAFF; DNA: TGCGCCAGCAGCCACCTAGAAGGGGTAAGGGGCACTGAAGCTTTCTTT
size: .; V: TRBV4-3; D: TRBD2; J: TRBJ2-1; CDR3: CASSQPGEELAGYNEQFF; DNA: TGCGCCAGCAGCCAACCGGGGGAAGAGCTAGCGGGTTACAATGAGCAGTTCTTC
size: .; V: TRBV27; D: TRBD2; J: TRBJ2-5; CDR3: CASSFSAGAETQYF; DNA: TGTGCCAGCAGTTTCTCAGCGGGGGCAGAGACCCAGTACTTC
size: .; V: TRBV9; D: TRBD2; J: TRBJ2-5; CDR3: CASSVLAGGLGETQYF; DNA: TGTGCCAGCAGCGTACTGGCGGGGGGGCTTGGGGAGACCCAGTACTTC
size: .; V: TRBV18; D: TRBD1; J: TRBJ2-7; CDR3: CASSPGQGHSYEQYF; DNA: TGTGCCAGCTCACCGGGACAGGGTCACTCCTACGAGCAGTACTTC
size: .; V: TRBV5-1; D: .; J: TRBJ2-3; CDR3: CASSLASQLASTDTQYF; DNA: TGCGCCAGCAGCTTGGCCTCACAACTAGCCAGCACAGATACGCAGTATTTT
size: .; V: TRBV15; D: .; J: TRBJ2-7; CDR3: CATSREVGAGAYEQYF; DNA: TGTGCCACCAGCAGAGAAGTAGGAGCGGGCGCCTACGAGCAGTACTTC
size: .; V: TRBV6-5; D: TRBD2; J: TRBJ2-7; CDR3: CASSYTPGLAGDEQYF; DNA: TGTGCCAGCAGTTACACTCCGGGACTAGCGGGAGACGAGCAGTACTTC
size: .; V: TRBV19; D: .; J: TRBJ2-5; CDR3: CASADLLRETQYF; DNA: TGTGCCAGTGCGGACTTACTACGGGAGACCCAGTACTTC
size: .; V: TRBV11-2; D: .; J: TRBJ2-6; CDR3: CASSLSRGGANVLTF; DNA: TGTGCCAGCAGCTTAAGTCGGGGTGGGGCCAACGTCCTGACTTTC
size: .; V: TRBV29-1; D: .; J: TRBJ2-3; CDR3: CSVASADTQYF; DNA: TGCAGCGTTGCTAGCGCAGATACGCAGTATTTT
size: once; V: TRBV27; D: TRBD2; J: TRBJ2-3; CDR3: CASSSGTSGSTDTQYF; DNA: TGTGCCAGCAGTTCCGGGACTAGCGGGAGTACAGATACGCAGTATTTT
size: .; V: TRBV7-2; D: .; J: TRBJ2-1; CDR3: CASSLQAALYNEQFF; DNA: TGTGCCAGCAGCCTCCAGGCCGCTCTCTACAATGAGCAGTTCTTC
size: .; V: TRBV7-6; D: TRBD1; J: TRBJ2-7; CDR3: CASSPVTGDSYEQYF; DNA: TGTGCCAGCAGCCCAGTCACAGGGGACTCCTACGAGCAGTACTTC
size: .; V: TRBV28; D: TRBD1; J: TRBJ1-1; CDR3: CASSRGGAVAEAFF; DNA: TGTGCCAGCAGCCGAGGGGGCGCGGTAGCTGAAGCTTTCTTT
size: .; V: TRBV6-6; D: .; J: TRBJ1-5; CDR3: CASSYGWPQQPQHF; DNA: TGTGCCAGCAGTTACGGTTGGCCTCAGCAGCCCCAGCATTTT
size: .; V: TRBV7-2; D: .; J: TRBJ2-2; CDR3: CASRDKWPGELFF; DNA: TGTGCCAGCCGGGACAAGTGGCCCGGGGAGCTGTTTTTT
size: .; V: TRBV7-6; D: .; J: TRBJ2-7; CDR3: CASSLERESYEQYF; DNA: TGTGCCAGCAGCTTAGAGAGGGAATCCTACGAGCAGTACTTC
size: .; V: TRBV7-8; D: .; J: TRBJ1-1; CDR3: CASSSAVRERTEAFF; DNA: TGTGCCAGCAGCTCGGCGGTGAGGGAGCGCACTGAAGCTTTCTTT
size: .; V: TRBV4-2; D: .; J: TRBJ2-7; CDR3: CASSRVPDREQYF; DNA: TGTGCCAGCAGCCGCGTACCCGACAGGGAGCAGTACTTC